This is a list of T cell receptor beta chains from one sample in a study of T cell responses to AZD1222 COVID-19 vaccine. This table comes from immunoSEQ multiplex PCR, and its TCRdb copy is limited to in-frame clones, with some not included. The data hold about 68,000 clones, with around nine tenths observed a single time. The sample consisted of peripheral blood, taken on day 0 of AZD1222 vaccination. Receptor source: an adult in good health. CDR3s include the opening cysteine and the closing phenylalanine or tryptophan. Fields, in order: V gene, J gene, clone size, D gene, CDR3 DNA, CDR3 protein. The D gene is left open where the match is weak. Clone size is given for some rows only: seen once, a few or many times, or a class if the clone is expanded.

TRBV5-1,TRBJ1-3,NA,NA,TGCGCCAGCAGCTTGGTTCCTGCAGCGACCATCTCTGGAAACACCATATATTTT,CASSLVPAATISGNTIYF
TRBV7-6,TRBJ2-1,NA,NA,TGTGCCAGCAGCTCGGCACTAGCTAGCAATGAGCAGTTCTTC,CASSSALASNEQFF
TRBV28,TRBJ1-2,NA,TRBD1,TGTGCCAGCAGACGTGACAGGGGGTCCTATGGCTACACCTTC,CASRRDRGSYGYTF
TRBV6-4,TRBJ2-3,NA,NA,TGTGCCAGCAGTGAATGGAGTAGCACAGATACGCAGTATTTT,CASSEWSSTDTQYF
TRBV5-1,TRBJ1-4,NA,NA,TGCGCCAGCAGCTTTGCAGGGGCTAATGAAAAACTGTTTTTT,CASSFAGANEKLFF
TRBV24-1,TRBJ1-1,NA,TRBD1,TGTGCCACCAGTGACAGGGACAGGGAGGGTATGAACACTGAAGCTTTCTTT,CATSDRDREGMNTEAFF
TRBV14,TRBJ2-4,NA,TRBD1,TGTGCCAGCAGCCAAGATTTCCGGGACAGGGACATTCAGTACTTC,CASSQDFRDRDIQYF
TRBV28,TRBJ2-1,NA,TRBD2,TGTGCCAGCAGTCCCAGTCATAGCGGGAGTACCAATTCCCTTGCGGATGAGCAGTTCTTC,CASSPSHSGSTNSLADEQFF
TRBV6-5,TRBJ1-2,NA,NA,TGTGCCAGCAGTTACACAGGGTGGTATGGCTACACCTTC,CASSYTGWYGYTF
TRBV9,TRBJ2-3,NA,NA,TGTGCCAGCAGCATACGGACAGCCGATACGCAGTATTTT,CASSIRTADTQYF
TRBV3-1/TRBV3-2,TRBJ2-4,NA,TRBD2,TGTGCCAGCAGCCAAGCCTTGCGATTGGGACTAGCAGGCAACATTCAGTACTTC,CASSQALRLGLAGNIQYF
TRBV2,TRBJ2-3,NA,NA,TGTGCCAGCAGCCCTTCGGCAGATACGCAGTATTTT,CASSPSADTQYF
TRBV5-5,TRBJ1-2,NA,NA,TGTGCCAGCAGCTTGTGGGGGGGCTATGGCTACACCTTC,CASSLWGGYGYTF
TRBV18,TRBJ1-4,NA,NA,TGTGCCAGCTCACCGCTTCCCAGGGGAGCTAATGAAAAACTGTTTTTT,CASSPLPRGANEKLFF
TRBV2,TRBJ2-1,NA,TRBD2,TGTGCCAGCAGTGACCAAACTAGCGACAGTGAGCAGTTCTTC,CASSDQTSDSEQFF
TRBV7-6,TRBJ2-2,NA,TRBD2,TGTGCCAGCAGCTTAGTAGCGGGAGGGCCCTACACCGGGGAGCTGTTTTTT,CASSLVAGGPYTGELFF
TRBV7-9,TRBJ2-7,NA,NA,TGTGCCAGCAGCTTAGGTTCCGGTCTGGGGTACGAGCAGTACTTC,CASSLGSGLGYEQYF
TRBV7-2,TRBJ2-7,NA,TRBD1,TGTGCCAGCAGCTCGGGACAGGAGTTAACCTACGAGCAGTACTTC,CASSSGQELTYEQYF
TRBV12-3/TRBV12-4,TRBJ1-1,NA,TRBD1,TGTGCCAGCAGTGACAGGGGGAACACTGAAGCTTTCTTT,CASSDRGNTEAFF
TRBV19,TRBJ1-4,few,NA,TGTGCCAGTAGTATCCCGGCTTATAATGAAAAACTGTTTTTT,CASSIPAYNEKLFF
TRBV7-9,TRBJ2-1,NA,TRBD2,TGTGCCAGCAGCTACATATCTAGCGGGGAGTTCTTC,CASSYISSGEFF
TRBV7-2,TRBJ2-3,NA,NA,TGTGCCAGCAGCTTTCGTATAGGGACAGATACGCAGTATTTT,CASSFRIGTDTQYF
TRBV30,TRBJ2-2,NA,NA,TGTGCCTGGGGCTCCCAGGGGGGGATGGGAACCGGGGAGCTGTTTTTT,CAWGSQGGMGTGELFF
TRBV6-6,TRBJ1-2,NA,TRBD1,TGTGCCAGCAGTTCCCCAATAGACAGGGGTTATGGCTACACCTTC,CASSSPIDRGYGYTF
TRBV28,TRBJ2-7,once,NA,TGTGCCTCCGGCCAGGGGACGGGAACCTACGAGCAGTACTTC,CASGQGTGTYEQYF
TRBV19,TRBJ1-1,NA,NA,TGTGCCAGTAGTTCCATCAGGGTGAACACTGAAGCTTTCTTT,CASSSIRVNTEAFF
TRBV3-1/TRBV3-2,TRBJ1-6,few,NA,TGTGCCAGCAGCCTAAGGCCCATAAATTCACCCCTCCACTTT,CASSLRPINSPLHF
TRBV13,TRBJ1-4,NA,TRBD1,TGTGCCAGCAGCTTTAGGGGGCGCGGGGAAAAACTGTTTTTT,CASSFRGRGEKLFF
TRBV19,TRBJ1-1,once,TRBD1,TGTGCCAGTAAAACAGGGGGCCACACTGAAGCTTTCTTT,CASKTGGHTEAFF
TRBV5-6,TRBJ2-5,NA,NA,TGTGCCAGCAGCTTGGTTTCTAGCGCTTACCAAGAGACCCAGTACTTC,CASSLVSSAYQETQYF
TRBV29-1,TRBJ1-1,NA,TRBD1,TGCAGCGTTCGACAGGGGAACACTGAAGCTTTCTTT,CSVRQGNTEAFF
TRBV5-1,TRBJ1-5,NA,NA,TGCGCCAGCACTGGCCAGCCCCAGCATTTT,CASTGQPQHF
TRBV5-1,TRBJ2-7,NA,TRBD2,TGCGCCAGCAGCTCGGGACAGACTAGCGGGATCTACGAGCAGTACTTC,CASSSGQTSGIYEQYF
TRBV28,TRBJ2-1,NA,TRBD1,TGTGCCTCTTCAGGGGGCTCCTACAATGAGCAGTTCTTC,CASSGGSYNEQFF
TRBV14,TRBJ1-4,NA,NA,TGTGCCAGCAGCCAACAGCCTAATGAAAAACTGTTTTTT,CASSQQPNEKLFF
TRBV3-1/TRBV3-2,TRBJ1-4,NA,NA,TGTGCCAGCAGCCAAGTTAATGAAAAACTGTTTTTT,CASSQVNEKLFF
TRBV6-5,TRBJ1-1,once,NA,TGTGCCAGCAGTATAGACAGGTTGAACACTGAAGCTTTCTTT,CASSIDRLNTEAFF
TRBV25-1,TRBJ2-3,NA,NA,TGTGCCAGCAGTGAGTTTGAACAGGGAGGTCCCACAGATACGCAGTATTTT,CASSEFEQGGPTDTQYF
TRBV6-4,TRBJ2-2,NA,TRBD2,TGTGCCAGCAGTGACTCCAAGCGGGAGTTTGCCGGGGAGCTGTTTTTT,CASSDSKREFAGELFF
TRBV5-1,TRBJ2-7,once,NA,TGCGCCAGCAGCTTTCTATGGGGCGAGCAGTACTTC,CASSFLWGEQYF
TRBV7-9,TRBJ1-1,NA,NA,TGTGCCAGCAGCTTAATCGAGTCGGGGGGCAAAACTTTCTTT,CASSLIESGGKTFF
TRBV29-1,TRBJ2-2,NA,NA,TGCAGCGGTAACAGGGGAGGGGACACCGGGGAGCTGTTTTTT,CSGNRGGDTGELFF
TRBV11-2,TRBJ2-5,NA,TRBD2,TGTGCCAGCAGCCGTCTCGGGACTAGCGGGAGTCAGACCCAGTACTTC,CASSRLGTSGSQTQYF
TRBV7-9,TRBJ2-4,NA,NA,TGTGCCAGCAGCCATGACAGTAAAAACATTCAGTACTTC,CASSHDSKNIQYF
TRBV7-8,TRBJ2-1,NA,NA,TGTGCCAGCAGCCGCCCTCAATCTCAAGGGCAGTTCTTC,CASSRPQSQGQFF
TRBV2,TRBJ2-3,NA,TRBD2,TGTGCCAGCAGCGAGCTGCGGACTAGCGGGCCCACTAGCACAGATACGCAGTATTTT,CASSELRTSGPTSTDTQYF